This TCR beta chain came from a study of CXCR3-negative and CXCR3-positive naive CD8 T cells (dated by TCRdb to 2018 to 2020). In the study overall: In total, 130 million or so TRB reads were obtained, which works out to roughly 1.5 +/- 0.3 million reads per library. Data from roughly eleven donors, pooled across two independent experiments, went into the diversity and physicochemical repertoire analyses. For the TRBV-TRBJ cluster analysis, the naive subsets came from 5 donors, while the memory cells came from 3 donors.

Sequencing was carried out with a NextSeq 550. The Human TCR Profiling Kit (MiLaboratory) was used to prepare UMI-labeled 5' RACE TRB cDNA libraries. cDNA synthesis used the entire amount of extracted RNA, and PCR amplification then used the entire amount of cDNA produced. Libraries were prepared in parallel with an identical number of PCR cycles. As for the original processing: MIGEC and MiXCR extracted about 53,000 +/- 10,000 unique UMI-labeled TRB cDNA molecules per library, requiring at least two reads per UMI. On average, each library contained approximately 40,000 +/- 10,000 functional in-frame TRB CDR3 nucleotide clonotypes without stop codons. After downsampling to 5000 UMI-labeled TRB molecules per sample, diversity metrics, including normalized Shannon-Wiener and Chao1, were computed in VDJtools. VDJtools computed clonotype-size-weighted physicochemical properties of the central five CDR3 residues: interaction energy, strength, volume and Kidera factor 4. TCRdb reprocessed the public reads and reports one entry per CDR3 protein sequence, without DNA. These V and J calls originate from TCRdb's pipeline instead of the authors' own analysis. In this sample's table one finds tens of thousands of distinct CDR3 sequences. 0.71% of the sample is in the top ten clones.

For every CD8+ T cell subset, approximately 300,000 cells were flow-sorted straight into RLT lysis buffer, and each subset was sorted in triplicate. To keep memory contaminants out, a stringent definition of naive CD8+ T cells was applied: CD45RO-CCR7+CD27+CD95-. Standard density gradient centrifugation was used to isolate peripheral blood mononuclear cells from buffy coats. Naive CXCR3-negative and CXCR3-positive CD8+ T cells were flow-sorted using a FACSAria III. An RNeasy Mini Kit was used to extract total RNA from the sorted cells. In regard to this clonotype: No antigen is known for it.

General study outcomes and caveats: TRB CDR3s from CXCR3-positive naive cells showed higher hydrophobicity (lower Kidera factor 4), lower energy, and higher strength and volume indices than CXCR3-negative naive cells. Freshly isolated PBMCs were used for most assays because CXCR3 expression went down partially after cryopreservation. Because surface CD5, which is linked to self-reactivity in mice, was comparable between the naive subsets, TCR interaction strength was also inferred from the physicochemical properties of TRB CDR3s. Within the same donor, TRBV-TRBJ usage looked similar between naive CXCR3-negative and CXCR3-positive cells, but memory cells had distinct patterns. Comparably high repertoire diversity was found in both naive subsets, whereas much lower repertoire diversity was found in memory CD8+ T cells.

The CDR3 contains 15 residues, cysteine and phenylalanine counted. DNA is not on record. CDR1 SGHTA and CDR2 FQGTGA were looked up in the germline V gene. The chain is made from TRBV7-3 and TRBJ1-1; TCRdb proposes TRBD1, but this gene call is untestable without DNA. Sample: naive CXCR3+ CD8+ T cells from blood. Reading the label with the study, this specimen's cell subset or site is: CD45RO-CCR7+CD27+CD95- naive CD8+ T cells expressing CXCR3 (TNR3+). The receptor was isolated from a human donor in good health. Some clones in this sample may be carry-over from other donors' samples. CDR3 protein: CASSPWDSPNTEAFF.